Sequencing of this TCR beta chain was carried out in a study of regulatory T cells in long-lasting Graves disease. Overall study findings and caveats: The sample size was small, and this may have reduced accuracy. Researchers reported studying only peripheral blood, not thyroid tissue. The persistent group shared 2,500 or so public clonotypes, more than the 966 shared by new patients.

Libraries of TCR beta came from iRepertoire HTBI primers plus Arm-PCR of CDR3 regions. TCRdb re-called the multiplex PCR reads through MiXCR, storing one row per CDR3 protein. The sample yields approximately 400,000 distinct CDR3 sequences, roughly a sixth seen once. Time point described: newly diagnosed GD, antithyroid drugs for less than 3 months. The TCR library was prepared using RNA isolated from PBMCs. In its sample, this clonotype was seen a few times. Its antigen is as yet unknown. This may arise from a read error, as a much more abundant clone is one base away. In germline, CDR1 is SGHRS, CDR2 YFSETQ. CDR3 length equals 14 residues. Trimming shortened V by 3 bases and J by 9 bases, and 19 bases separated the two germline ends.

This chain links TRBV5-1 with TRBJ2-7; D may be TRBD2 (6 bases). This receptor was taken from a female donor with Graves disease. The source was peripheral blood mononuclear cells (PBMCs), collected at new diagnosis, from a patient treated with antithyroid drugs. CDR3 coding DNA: TGCGCCAGCAGCTCCCGGGACGGGAGTAGGGGGCAGTACTTC. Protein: CASSSRDGSRGQYF. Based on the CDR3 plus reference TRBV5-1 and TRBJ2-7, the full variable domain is KAGVTQTPRYLIKTRGQQVTLSCSPISGHRSVSWYQQTPGQGLQFLFEYFSETQRNKGNFPGRFSGRQFSNSRSEMNVSTLELGDSALYLCASSSRDGSRGQYFGPGTRLTVT.